This T cell receptor beta chain was captured by sequencing in a study of blood T cell repertoires in COVID-19 (dated by TCRdb to about 2020). Regarding the study in general: Collaborator samples came from the United States, Italy and Spain and covered acute and convalescent phases of COVID-19. The prospective study material was composed of cDNA or gDNA derived from T cells, B-cell-depleted T cells, or PBMCs. Subjects who had been exposed to COVID-19, were actively infected with it, or had recovered from it provided the deeply sampled blood TCRbeta repertoires that made up the dataset. A freely available public database, intended as a resource for researchers studying the immune response to SARS-CoV-2, is where the repertoires were released. The samples were drawn from two sources: the first 160 participants of the ongoing ImmuneRACE study, and over 1,000 subjects contributed by 6 global collaborators. The sample metadata nearly always contained a de-identified subject ID, COVID-19 status, age in years and sex. Where HLA class I and class II types were available, the types were taken from metadata supplied by the sample provider, not from assay-based typing.

TCRbeta CDR3 regions were amplified from genomic DNA by means of the immunoSEQ Assay, a bias-controlled multiplex PCR. Processing in the source paper ran as follows. Nucleated cell counts per sample were estimated from amplification of reference gene primers within the assay. To quantify the absolute abundance of each unique TCRbeta CDR3 rearrangement, sequence reads were collapsed and filtered. For each sample, productive Simpson clonality was calculated as the square root of Simpson's diversity index over productive rearrangements. This is the immuneACCESS table as TCRdb keeps it, with only in-frame sequences that have V and J called. A part of the clones is gone; compared with another copy, unresolved V genes explain less than half, and the rest is unexplained. V, J and clone size derive from that table, while D and trimming were established from the DNA sequence. The sample table holds approximately 160,000 clones, of which about 85% were seen once. The top ten constitute approximately 1.2% of the sample.

Samples from volunteer blood donors who had recovered from COVID-19 were contributed by a second Seattle source. The collaborating institutions used their own protocols to collect whole blood in K2EDTA tubes. For TCRbeta analysis, collaborator samples were shipped as frozen whole blood, as isolated PBMCs, or as DNA extracted from either sample type. From the germline V gene (reference sequence), CDR1 is MNHNY and CDR2 is SVGAGI. V is pared back by 6 bases and J by 1 base, with 4 bases lying between the germline termini. The CDR3 measures 13 amino acids from cysteine to phenylalanine. The CDR3 DNA has 39 bases and is translated from base 1. Remarks on this clone: What antigen it recognizes has not been identified. There are no base qualities to consult, and no much larger clone falls within one base.

Study-level results and caveats: How much clinical and demographic metadata was included differed by source and by participant, and the metadata was provided uncurated.

This receptor chain uses TRBV6-6 and TRBJ1-6, with no confidently assigned D gene. Sequencing was done on a sample of peripheral blood. The sequence came from a man aged 55-75 years who had recovered from COVID-19. The CDR3 region: CASSQSYNSPLHF. The nucleotide sequence reads TGTGCCAGCAGCCAGTCCTATAATTCACCCCTCCACTTT.